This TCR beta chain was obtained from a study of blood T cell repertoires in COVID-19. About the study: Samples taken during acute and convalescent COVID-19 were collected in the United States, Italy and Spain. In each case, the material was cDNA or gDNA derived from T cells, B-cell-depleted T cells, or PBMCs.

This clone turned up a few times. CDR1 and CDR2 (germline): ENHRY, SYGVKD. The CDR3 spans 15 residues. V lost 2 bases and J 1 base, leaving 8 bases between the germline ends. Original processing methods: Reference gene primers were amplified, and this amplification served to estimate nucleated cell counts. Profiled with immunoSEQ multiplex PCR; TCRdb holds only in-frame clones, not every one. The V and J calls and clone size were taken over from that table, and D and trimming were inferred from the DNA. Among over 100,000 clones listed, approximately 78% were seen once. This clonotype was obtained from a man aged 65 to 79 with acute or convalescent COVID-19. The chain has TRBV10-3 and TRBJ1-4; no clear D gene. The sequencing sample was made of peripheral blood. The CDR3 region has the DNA TGTGCCATCAGTGAGCCAACAGAAACTAATGAAAAACTGTTTTTT. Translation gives CAISEPTETNEKLFF.